This T cell receptor beta chain came from a study of blood T cells in healthy people across ages. A sample-barcoded 5' primer and a J-beta primer mix were used in a second PCR of roughly 7 to 11 cycles. TCRdb called the 5' RACE reads again in MiXCR, with one record for every CDR3 protein. The data hold about 730,000 distinct CDR3 sequences, with approximately 39% observed a single time. This clonotype appeared a few times. V was shortened by 5 bases and J by 4 bases, with 23 bases between the two germline ends. This CDR3 is 17 amino acids long. This receptor was obtained from an older woman in good health. Sequences were obtained from blood. The chain employs TRBV12-3 or TRBV12-4 and TRBJ1-2; no firm D call. The CDR3 nucleotides read TGTGCCAGCAGTCCATCCAGTGGCCAGGCTGGCAGCTATGGCTACACCTTC. This encodes CASSPSSGQAGSYGYTF.